These T cell receptor beta chains were read from a single sample in a study of cytotoxic CD8 clonotypes in ibrutinib-treated CLL. Measured with immunoSEQ multiplex PCR; TCRdb has only the in-frame clones, and not every one. The data show fewer than 100,000 clones, 70% to 80% seen once. The input for sequencing was PBMCs, taken after 12 months of ibrutinib treatment. These receptors all come from a human donor with chronic lymphocytic leukemia. Both conserved end residues are part of each CDR3.

>TRBV18|TRBJ2-5
CASSPSGPPEETQYF
>TRBV29-1|TRBJ2-7
CSVGERGGYEQYF
>TRBV6-5|TRBJ1-2
CASSYGAGDYGYTF
>TRBV28|TRBJ1-4
CASSQGGANEKLFF
>TRBV30|TRBJ1-3
CAWSGGTSSGNTIYF
>TRBV2|TRBJ2-5
CATAQEIPGETQYF
>TRBV6-1|TRBJ1-2
CASSGVTNYGYTF
>TRBV6-1|TRBJ2-4
CASSYTVRGDIQYF
>TRBV10-3|TRBJ1-2
CAISPGQGWYGYTF
>TRBV11-3|TRBJ1-5
CASRGDSNQPQHF
>TRBV6-1|TRBJ1-5
CASSEALGAGQPQHF
>TRBV11-3|TRBJ2-3
CASSLGLAGDGDTQYF
>TRBV28|TRBJ2-5
CARPLGYKREETQYF
>TRBV7-2|TRBJ1-1
CASSLARAGEAFF